The rows below give T cell receptor beta chains drawn from one sample of a study of blood T cell repertoires in COVID-19. Data came from immunoSEQ multiplex PCR; TCRdb stores just in-frame clones and leaves some out. The profile covers roughly 40,000 clones, with around 85% appearing a single time and 25% to 30% taken by the ten largest. Material for sequencing was peripheral blood. The source is a man aged 80 or over with active or convalescent COVID-19. Each CDR3 is given with its conserved first and last residue. Fields, in order: V gene, clone size, J gene, D gene, CDR3 protein, CDR3 DNA. D genes are given only for firm matches. Clone size is stated in some rows and not others, as once, few, many or a class when expanded.

>TRBV5-1|-|TRBJ2-3|TRBD2
CASSSRTSGRTDTQYF
TGCGCCAGCAGCTCAAGGACTAGCGGGAGGACAGATACGCAGTATTTT
>TRBV7-2|-|TRBJ1-2|-
CASRNTGYYGYTF
TGTGCCAGCAGAAACACAGGGTACTATGGCTACACCTTC
>TRBV11-3|once|TRBJ1-6|-
CASSLSPDSPLHF
TGTGCCAGCAGCCTTTCACCGGATTCACCCCTCCACTTT
>TRBV14|-|TRBJ1-1|-
CASSRGLNTEAFF
TGTGCCAGCAGCCGGGGCCTAAACACTGAAGCTTTCTTT
>TRBV7-2|-|TRBJ1-1|-
CASSLDQGKGYEAFF
TGTGCCAGCAGCTTAGACCAGGGGAAAGGCTATGAAGCTTTCTTT
>TRBV6-5|-|TRBJ1-4|-
CASRTTGTNEKLFF
TGTGCCAGCAGAACCACAGGGACTAATGAAAAACTGTTTTTT
>TRBV7-8|-|TRBJ2-5|TRBD1
CASSLWDRGLFGTQYF
TGTGCCAGCAGCTTATGGGACAGGGGGTTATTTGGGACCCAGTACTTC
>TRBV7-2|-|TRBJ2-5|-
CASSRGQIQETQYF
TGTGCCAGCAGCCGTGGACAGATTCAAGAGACCCAGTACTTC
>TRBV15|-|TRBJ2-2|-
CATSRDLAAYTGELFF
TGTGCCACCAGCAGAGATCTGGCGGCTTACACCGGGGAGCTGTTTTTT
>TRBV19|-|TRBJ2-7|TRBD2
CASSISGLAIYEQYF
TGTGCCAGTAGTATATCCGGACTAGCCATCTACGAGCAGTACTTC
>TRBV7-9|-|TRBJ2-2|-
CASMGGTGNTGELFF
TGTGCCAGCATGGGAGGGACAGGGAACACCGGGGAGCTGTTTTTT
>TRBV5-1|once|TRBJ2-3|TRBD2
CASSTSGRRGTDTQYF
TGCGCCAGCAGCACTAGCGGGAGGCGGGGGACAGATACGCAGTATTTT
>TRBV6-2/TRBV6-3|-|TRBJ1-5|TRBD1
CASSYSFGQDSNQPQHF
TGTGCCAGCAGTTACTCATTCGGACAGGATAGCAATCAGCCCCAGCATTTT
>TRBV7-8|few|TRBJ2-1|TRBD2
CASSLARRTSGLNEQFF
TGTGCCAGCAGCTTAGCGCGCAGGACTAGCGGACTCAATGAGCAGTTCTTC
>TRBV4-1|few|TRBJ2-2|TRBD1
CASSQGTGVGELFF
TGCGCCAGCAGCCAAGGGACAGGGGTCGGGGAGCTGTTTTTT
>TRBV6-6|-|TRBJ1-6|TRBD1
CASSMDRGNSPLHF
TGTGCCAGCAGCATGGACAGGGGGAATTCACCCCTCCACTTT
>TRBV7-2|-|TRBJ2-7|-
CASSLDTGHNYEQYF
TGTGCCAGCAGCTTAGATACGGGACACAACTACGAGCAGTACTTC
>TRBV12-5|-|TRBJ2-3|-
CASASQGTQYF
TGTGCTAGTGCCTCCCAGGGGACGCAGTATTTT
>TRBV25-1|-|TRBJ2-1|-
CASSEYIQYNEQFF
TGTGCCAGCAGTGAATATATACAGTACAATGAGCAGTTCTTC
>TRBV18|many|TRBJ1-1|-
CASSPQDTRSEAFF
TGTGCCAGCTCACCACAGGACACCCGATCTGAAGCTTTCTTT
>TRBV10-3|few|TRBJ2-1|-
CAIRPAGSSYNEQFF
TGTGCCATCAGACCCGCCGGGAGCTCCTACAATGAGCAGTTCTTC
>TRBV5-1|-|TRBJ1-2|-
CASTMTVPEGGYTF
TGCGCCAGCACTATGACAGTGCCGGAGGGGGGCTACACCTTC
>TRBV5-5|-|TRBJ1-5|TRBD1
CASSRSSTGGQQPQHF
TGTGCCAGCAGCCGATCCTCGACAGGGGGCCAACAGCCCCAGCATTTT
>TRBV18|-|TRBJ2-1|-
CASSNRVENNEQFF
TGTGCCAGCTCAAACAGGGTTGAGAACAATGAGCAGTTCTTC
>TRBV18|-|TRBJ2-7|-
CASSPSLREQYF
TGTGCCAGCTCCCCGAGTTTGAGGGAGCAGTACTTC
>TRBV6-1|-|TRBJ1-6|-
CASSDGGRTFHF
TGTGCCAGCAGTGACGGTGGTAGGACTTTCCACTTT
>TRBV6-2/TRBV6-3|-|TRBJ2-3|-
CASSPQEEDTQYF
TGTGCCAGCAGCCCTCAGGAGGAAGATACGCAGTATTTT
>TRBV2|-|TRBJ2-7|TRBD1
CASGRQGAYEQYF
TGTGCCAGCGGTAGACAGGGGGCCTACGAGCAGTACTTC
>TRBV30|-|TRBJ2-1|-
CAWTDRLKSFIDEQFF
TGTGCCTGGACTGATCGACTAAAGTCCTTCATCGATGAGCAGTTCTTC
>TRBV19|-|TRBJ2-5|TRBD2
CASTGTSGTRETQYF
TGTGCCAGTACCGGGACTAGCGGGACCCGAGAGACCCAGTACTTC
>TRBV6-1|-|TRBJ1-6|-
CASSEAQNSPLHF
TGTGCCAGCAGTGAAGCGCAGAATTCACCCCTCCACTTT
>TRBV6-5|-|TRBJ2-2|-
CASSLGGANTGELFF
TGTGCCAGCAGCCTAGGGGGGGCGAACACCGGGGAGCTGTTTTTT
>TRBV29-1|-|TRBJ2-3|TRBD2
CSVRPSGGHSTDTQYF
TGCAGCGTTCGGCCTAGCGGGGGGCATAGCACAGATACGCAGTATTTT
>TRBV19|-|TRBJ1-2|TRBD1
CASTRQGPYGYTF
TGTGCCAGTACCAGACAGGGCCCCTATGGCTACACCTTC
>TRBV11-3|-|TRBJ2-7|TRBD2
CASSFSVLAGDHEQYF
TGTGCCAGCAGCTTTTCGGTACTAGCGGGAGACCACGAGCAGTACTTC
>TRBV10-3|-|TRBJ1-5|TRBD1
CAISAGTGNNQPQHF
TGTGCCATCAGCGCCGGGACAGGGAATAATCAGCCCCAGCATTTT
>TRBV19|few|TRBJ1-6|-
CASSSTGGTANSPLHF
TGTGCCAGTAGCAGCACCGGGGGGACGGCCAATTCACCCCTCCACTTT
>TRBV24-1|once|TRBJ2-1|TRBD1
CATSDPRTGINNEQFF
TGTGCCACCAGTGACCCCAGGACAGGGATAAACAATGAGCAGTTCTTC
>TRBV12-3/TRBV12-4|-|TRBJ2-5|-
CASSLGQKETQYF
TGTGCCAGCAGTTTAGGCCAGAAAGAGACCCAGTACTTC
>TRBV27|-|TRBJ1-5|TRBD1
CASSPFDRANQPQHF
TGTGCCAGCAGTCCATTCGACAGGGCCAATCAGCCCCAGCATTTT
>TRBV25-1|-|TRBJ1-1|-
CASSDQRGKGFF
TGTGCCAGCAGTGATCAGAGGGGGAAGGGTTTCTTT
>TRBV18|-|TRBJ1-3|-
CASSPLASSAGGNTIYF
TGTGCCAGCTCACCACTTGCGAGTTCGGCGGGGGGAAACACCATATATTTT
>TRBV12-3/TRBV12-4|-|TRBJ1-2|-
CASSSAFRGYTF
TGTGCCAGCAGCTCCGCGTTCCGGGGCTACACCTTC
>TRBV6-5|-|TRBJ2-3|TRBD1
CASTDRGPDTQYF
TGTGCCAGCACCGACAGGGGGCCAGATACGCAGTATTTT
>TRBV3-1/TRBV3-2|-|TRBJ1-1|-
CASSIREVSPNTEAFF
TGTGCCAGCAGCATAAGGGAGGTCTCACCGAACACTGAAGCTTTCTTT
>TRBV7-8|-|TRBJ1-1|TRBD1
CASSSGGRGTEAFF
TGTGCCAGCAGCTCAGGGGGCAGGGGGACTGAAGCTTTCTTT
>TRBV7-9|-|TRBJ2-3|-
CASSPIRGTDTQYF
TGTGCCAGCAGCCCCATCCGGGGCACAGATACGCAGTATTTT
>TRBV24-1|-|TRBJ1-1|-
CATSDFTPARMNTEAFF
TGTGCCACCAGTGATTTTACACCCGCAAGAATGAACACTGAAGCTTTCTTT
>TRBV5-6|-|TRBJ2-1|TRBD2
CASSLGLAGVSNEQFF
TGTGCCAGCAGCTTGGGACTAGCGGGAGTTAGCAATGAGCAGTTCTTC
>TRBV6-5|-|TRBJ1-3|-
CASSTRSTGNTIYF
TGTGCCAGCAGTACCAGAAGTACTGGAAACACCATATATTTT
>TRBV18|-|TRBJ1-1|TRBD1
CASSPWRQGENTEAFF
TGTGCCAGCTCACCTTGGAGACAGGGAGAGAACACTGAAGCTTTCTTT
>TRBV2|-|TRBJ2-5|-
CASSIGSVPGAETQYF
TGTGCCAGCAGCATCGGTTCCGTACCAGGGGCGGAGACCCAGTACTTC
>TRBV7-9|-|TRBJ2-1|-
CASSLGEYNEQFF
TGTGCCAGCAGCTTAGGAGAATACAATGAGCAGTTCTTC
>TRBV6-1|-|TRBJ2-3|TRBD2
CASSEIAGQSGTQYF
TGTGCCAGCAGTGAAATAGCGGGTCAGTCGGGTACGCAGTATTTT
>TRBV19|-|TRBJ1-5|-
CASGFGRENSNQPQHF
TGTGCCAGTGGTTTTGGCAGGGAAAATAGCAATCAGCCCCAGCATTTT